This T cell receptor beta chain was captured by sequencing in a study of beta chain bispecific antibodies for T cell cancers. Study findings and constraints: Most targeted TRBV signal came from the leukemia cell line cells, not normal T cells.

Either OKT3 anti-CD3 antibody or CD3/CD28 beads expanded T cells from blood mononuclear cells over approximately 3 days. Trimming removed 5 bases at V and 0 bases at J, with 10 bases between. CDR3 size: 15 residues. Germline V lookup: CDR1 SGHTA, CDR2 FQGNSA. This clonotype has a count of ten or more. Antigen: not known. TCRdb called the 5' RACE reads again in MiXCR, with one record for every CDR3 protein. The data hold about 9,600 distinct CDR3 sequences, with roughly 2.2% observed a single time. Here the sequenced sample was T cells from a healthy donor cultured with Jurkat leukemia cells, taken from a culture containing an anti-CD19 bispecific antibody. The sequence was obtained from a human donor in good health. Some clones in this sample may be carry-over from other donors' samples. The chain employs TRBV7-2 and TRBJ2-2; D is perhaps TRBD1 (5 bases). The DNA of the CDR3 is TGTGCCAGCAGCCAGGACACATCGAACACCGGGGAGCTGTTTTTT. This gives the protein CASSQDTSNTGELFF.